The present T cell receptor (beta chain) was sequenced within a study of blood T cell repertoires in COVID-19. Study context: COVID-19 samples from acute and convalescent phases originated in the United States, Italy and Spain.

Patients in Seattle were enrolled during active infection, then followed longitudinally. The CDR3 runs 13 residues. Trimming took 7 bases from V and 4 from J, leaving 12 bases between them. The germline V gene has CDR1 MDHEN and CDR2 SYDVKM. In the original processing: Reference gene primer amplification yielded estimated nucleated cell counts. Data came from immunoSEQ multiplex PCR; TCRdb stores just in-frame clones and leaves some out. That table furnishes V, J and clone size, whereas the DNA furnished D and trimming. The sample holds some 220,000 clones, around 86% seen once. This clonotype was sampled from a woman in her 70s with COVID-19, enrolled during active disease. The sequenced material came from peripheral blood. The chain couples TRBV28 to TRBJ2-3; no firm D call. This CDR3 is CASTLPRADTQYF. In nucleotides, the CDR3 is TGTGCCAGCACCCTCCCCCGGGCAGATACGCAGTATTTT.